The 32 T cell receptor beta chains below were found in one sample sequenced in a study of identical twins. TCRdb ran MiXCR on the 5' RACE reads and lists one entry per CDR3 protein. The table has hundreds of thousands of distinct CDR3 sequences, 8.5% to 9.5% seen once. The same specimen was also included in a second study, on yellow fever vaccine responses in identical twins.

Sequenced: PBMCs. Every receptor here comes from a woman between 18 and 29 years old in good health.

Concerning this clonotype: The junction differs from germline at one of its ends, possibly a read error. In DNA, the CDR3 is TGTGCTAGCAGTGCCACGATGAACACTGAAGCTTTCTTT. Its protein is CASSATMNTEAFF. The chain couples TRBV7-7 to TRBJ1-1; D is uncertain. The CDR3 length is 13 residues. Germline CDR1 is SSHAT and CDR2 is FNYEAQ (reference sequence).

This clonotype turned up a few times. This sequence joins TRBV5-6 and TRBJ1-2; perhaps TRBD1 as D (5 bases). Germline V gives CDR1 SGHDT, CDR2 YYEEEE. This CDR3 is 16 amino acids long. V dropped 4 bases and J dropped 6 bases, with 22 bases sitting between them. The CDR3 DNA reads TGTGCCAGCAGCCCCGAGGCTGGGACGGCCTATGATGGCTACACCTTC. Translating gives CASSPEAGTAYDGYTF.

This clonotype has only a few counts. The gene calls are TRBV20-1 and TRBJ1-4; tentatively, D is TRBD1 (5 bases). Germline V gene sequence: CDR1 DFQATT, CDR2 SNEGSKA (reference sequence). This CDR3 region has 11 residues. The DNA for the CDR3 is TGCAGGGGAGGGACCGGTGAAAAACTGTTTTTT. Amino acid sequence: CRGGTGEKLFF.

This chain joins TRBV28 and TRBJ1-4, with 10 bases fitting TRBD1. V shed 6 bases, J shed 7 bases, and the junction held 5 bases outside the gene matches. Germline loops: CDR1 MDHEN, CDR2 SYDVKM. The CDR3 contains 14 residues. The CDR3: CASRGDRGGEKLFF. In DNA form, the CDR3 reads TGTGCCAGCAGAGGGGACAGGGGTGGTGAAAAACTGTTTTTT.

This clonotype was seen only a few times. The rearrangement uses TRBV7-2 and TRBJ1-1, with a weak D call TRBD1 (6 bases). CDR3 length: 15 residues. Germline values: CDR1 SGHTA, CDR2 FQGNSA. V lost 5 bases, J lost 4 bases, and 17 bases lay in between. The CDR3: CASSDRGRWGTEAFF. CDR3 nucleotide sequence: TGTGCCAGCAGCGATAGGGGGAGATGGGGCACTGAAGCTTTCTTT.

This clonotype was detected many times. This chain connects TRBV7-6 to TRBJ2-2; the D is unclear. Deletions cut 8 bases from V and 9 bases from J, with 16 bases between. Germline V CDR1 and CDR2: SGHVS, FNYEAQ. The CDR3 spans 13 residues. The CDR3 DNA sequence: TGTGCCAGCGAATCTAATCTCCACCGGGAGCTGTTTTTT. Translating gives CASESNLHRELFF.

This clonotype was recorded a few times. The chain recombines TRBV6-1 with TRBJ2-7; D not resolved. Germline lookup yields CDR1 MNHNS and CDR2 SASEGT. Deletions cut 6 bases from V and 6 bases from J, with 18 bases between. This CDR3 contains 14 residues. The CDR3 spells CASSPRLMGSEQYF. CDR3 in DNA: TGTGCCAGCAGCCCACGACTGATGGGCAGCGAGCAGTACTTC.

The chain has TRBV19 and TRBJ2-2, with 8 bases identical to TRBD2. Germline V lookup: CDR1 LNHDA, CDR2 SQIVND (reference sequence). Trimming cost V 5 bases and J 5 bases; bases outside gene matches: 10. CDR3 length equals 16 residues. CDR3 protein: CASSPRASGLTGELFF. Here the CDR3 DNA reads TGTGCCAGTAGTCCCCGGGCTAGCGGGTTGACCGGGGAGCTGTTTTTT. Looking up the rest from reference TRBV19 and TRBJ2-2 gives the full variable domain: DGGITQSPKYLFRKEGQNVTLSCEQNLNHDAMYWYRQDPGQGLRLIYYSQIVNDFQKGDIAEGYSVSREKKESFPLTVTSAQKNPTAFYLCASSPRASGLTGELFFGEGSRLTVL.

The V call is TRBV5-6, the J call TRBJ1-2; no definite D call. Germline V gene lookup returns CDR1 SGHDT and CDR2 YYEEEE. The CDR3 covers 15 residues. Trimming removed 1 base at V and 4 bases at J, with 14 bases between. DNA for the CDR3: TGTGCCAGCAGCTTGAGTTTAACGCTCCTCTATGGCTACACCTTC. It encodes CASSLSLTLLYGYTF.

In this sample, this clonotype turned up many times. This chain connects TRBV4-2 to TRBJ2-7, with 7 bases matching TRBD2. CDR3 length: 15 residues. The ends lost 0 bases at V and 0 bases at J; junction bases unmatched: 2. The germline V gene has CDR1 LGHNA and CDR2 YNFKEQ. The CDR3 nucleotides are TGTGCCAGCAGCCAAGATGGGGGGGACTCCTACGAGCAGTACTTC. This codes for CASSQDGGDSYEQYF.

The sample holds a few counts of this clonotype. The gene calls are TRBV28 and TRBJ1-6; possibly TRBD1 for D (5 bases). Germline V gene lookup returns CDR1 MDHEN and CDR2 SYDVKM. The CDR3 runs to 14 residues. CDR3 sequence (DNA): TGTGCTTCTTCCGGGGGGGGTCATAATTCACCCCTCCACTTT. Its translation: CASSGGGHNSPLHF. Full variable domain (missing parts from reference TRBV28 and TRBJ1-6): DVKVTQSSRYLVKRTGEKVFLECVQDMDHENMFWYRQDPGLGLRLIYFSYDVKMKEKGDIPEGYSVSREKKERFSLILESASTNQTSMYLCASSGGGHNSPLHFGNGTRLTVT.

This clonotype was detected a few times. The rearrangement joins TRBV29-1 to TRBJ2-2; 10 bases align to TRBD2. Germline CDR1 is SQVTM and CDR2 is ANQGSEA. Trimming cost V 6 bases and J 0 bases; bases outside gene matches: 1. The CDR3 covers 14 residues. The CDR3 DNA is TGCAGCGTCGGACTAGCGGCGAACACCGGGGAGCTGTTTTTT. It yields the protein CSVGLAANTGELFF.

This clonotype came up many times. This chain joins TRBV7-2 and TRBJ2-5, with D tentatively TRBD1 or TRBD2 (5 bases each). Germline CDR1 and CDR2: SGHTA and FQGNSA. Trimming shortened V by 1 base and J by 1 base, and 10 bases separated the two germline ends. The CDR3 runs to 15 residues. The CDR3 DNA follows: TGTGCCAGCAGCTTAGGGGGGTGGGCCCAAGAGACCCAGTACTTC. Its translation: CASSLGGWAQETQYF.

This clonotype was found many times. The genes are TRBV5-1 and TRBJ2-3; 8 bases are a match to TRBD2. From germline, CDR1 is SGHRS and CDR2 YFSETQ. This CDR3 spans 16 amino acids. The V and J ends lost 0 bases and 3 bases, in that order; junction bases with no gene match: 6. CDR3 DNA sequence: TGCGCCAGCAGCTTGGGAGGACTAGCCCGGACAGATACGCAGTATTTT. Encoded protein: CASSLGGLARTDTQYF.

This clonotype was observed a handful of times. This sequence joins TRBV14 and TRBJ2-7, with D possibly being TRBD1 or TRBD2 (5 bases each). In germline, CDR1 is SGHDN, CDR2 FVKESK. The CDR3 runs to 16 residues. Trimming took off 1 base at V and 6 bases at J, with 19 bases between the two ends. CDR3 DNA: TGTGCCAGCAGCCAAGTGGGGGTCGCTTATGGCGGCGAGCAGTACTTC. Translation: CASSQVGVAYGGEQYF.

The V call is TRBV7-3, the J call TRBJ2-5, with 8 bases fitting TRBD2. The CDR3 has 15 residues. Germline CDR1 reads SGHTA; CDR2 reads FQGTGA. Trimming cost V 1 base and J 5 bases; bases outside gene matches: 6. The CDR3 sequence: CASSLIGLAQETQYF. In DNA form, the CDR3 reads TGTGCCAGCAGCTTAATTGGACTAGCCCAGGAGACCCAGTACTTC.

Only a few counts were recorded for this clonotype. CDR3 region: CAISEEAEYNEQFF. CDR3 nucleotides: TGTGCCATCAGTGAAGAGGCAGAGTACAATGAGCAGTTCTTC. V and J are TRBV10-3 and TRBJ2-1; D remains unclear. CDR3 length: 14 amino acids. Trimming cost V 3 bases and J 4 bases, with 10 bases left between them. Germline-derived CDR1 and CDR2 are ENHRY and SYGVKD.

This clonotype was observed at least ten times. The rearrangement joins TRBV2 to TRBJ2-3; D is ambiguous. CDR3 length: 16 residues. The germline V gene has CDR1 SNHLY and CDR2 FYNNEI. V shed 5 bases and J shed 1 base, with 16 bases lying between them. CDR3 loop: CASSPRSWPGTDTQYF. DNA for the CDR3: TGTGCCAGCAGTCCCCGGTCGTGGCCGGGCACAGATACGCAGTATTTT.

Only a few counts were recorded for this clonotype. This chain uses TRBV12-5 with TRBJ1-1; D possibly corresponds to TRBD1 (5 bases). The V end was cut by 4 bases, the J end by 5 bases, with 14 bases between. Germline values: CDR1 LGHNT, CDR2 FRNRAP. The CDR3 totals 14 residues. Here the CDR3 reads CASGSHSTGTEAFF. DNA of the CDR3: TGTGCTAGTGGTTCCCACTCTACAGGTACTGAAGCTTTCTTT. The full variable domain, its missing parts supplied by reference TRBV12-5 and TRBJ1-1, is DARVTQTPRHKVTEMGQEVTMRCQPILGHNTVFWYRQTMMQGLELLAYFRNRAPLDDSGMPKDRFSAEMPDATLATLKIQPSEPRDSAVYFCASGSHSTGTEAFFGQGTRLTVV.

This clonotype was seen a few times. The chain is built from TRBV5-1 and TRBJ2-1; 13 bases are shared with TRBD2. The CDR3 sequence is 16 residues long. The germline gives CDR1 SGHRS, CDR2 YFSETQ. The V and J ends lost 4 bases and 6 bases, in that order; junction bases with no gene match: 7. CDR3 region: CASSPMTSGGLNEQFF. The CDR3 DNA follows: TGCGCCAGCAGCCCGATGACTAGCGGGGGGCTCAATGAGCAGTTCTTC.

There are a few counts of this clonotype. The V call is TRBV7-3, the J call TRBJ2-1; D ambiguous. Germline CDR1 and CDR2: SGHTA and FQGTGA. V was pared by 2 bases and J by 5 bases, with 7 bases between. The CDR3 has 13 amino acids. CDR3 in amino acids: CASSLRLDNEQFF. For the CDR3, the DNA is TGTGCCAGCAGCTTACGCCTAGACAATGAGCAGTTCTTC. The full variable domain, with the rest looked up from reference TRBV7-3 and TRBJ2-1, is GAGVSQTPSNKVTEKGKYVELRCDPISGHTALYWYRQSLGQGPEFLIYFQGTGAADDSGLPNDRFFAVRPEGSVSTLKIQRTERGDSAVYLCASSLRLDNEQFFGPGTRLTVL.

The CDR3 DNA sequence: TGTGCCAGCGCTGGGCTAGCGGGGCCCCCCTACGAGCAGTACTTC. Protein sequence: CASAGLAGPPYEQYF. This chain joins TRBV28 and TRBJ2-7, with 9 bases identical to TRBD2. The CDR3 has 15 amino acids. The V gene end was trimmed by 8 bases and the J gene end by 2 bases; junction bases not matched to a gene: 10. The V gene's germline CDR1 is MDHEN and CDR2 SYDVKM.

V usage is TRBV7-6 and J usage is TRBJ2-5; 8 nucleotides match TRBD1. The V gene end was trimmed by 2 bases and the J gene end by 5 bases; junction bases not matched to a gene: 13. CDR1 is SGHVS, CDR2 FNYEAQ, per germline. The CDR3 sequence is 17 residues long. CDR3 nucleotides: TGTGCCAGCAGCTTACCACGTGGACAGGGCTCCCGGGAGACCCAGTACTTC. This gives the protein CASSLPRGQGSRETQYF.

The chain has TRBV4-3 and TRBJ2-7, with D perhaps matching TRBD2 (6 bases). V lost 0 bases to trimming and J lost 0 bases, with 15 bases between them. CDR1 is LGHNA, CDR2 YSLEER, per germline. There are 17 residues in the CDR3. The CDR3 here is CASSQDHPGEISYEQYF. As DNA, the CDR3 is TGCGCCAGCAGCCAAGATCATCCGGGAGAGATCTCCTACGAGCAGTACTTC.

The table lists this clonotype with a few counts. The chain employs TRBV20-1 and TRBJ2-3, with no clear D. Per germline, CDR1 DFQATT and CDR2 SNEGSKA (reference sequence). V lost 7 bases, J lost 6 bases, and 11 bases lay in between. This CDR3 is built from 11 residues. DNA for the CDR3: TGCAGTGTAAGAGGTGGGGATACGCAGTATTTT. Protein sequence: CSVRGGDTQYF.

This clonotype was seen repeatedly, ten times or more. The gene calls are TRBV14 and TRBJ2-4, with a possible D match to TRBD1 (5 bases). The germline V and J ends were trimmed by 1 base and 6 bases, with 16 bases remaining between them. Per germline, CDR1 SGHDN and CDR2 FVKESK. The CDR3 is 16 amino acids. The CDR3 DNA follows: TGTGCCAGCAGCCAAGCAGGGCCCAGGTGGAGAAACATTCAGTACTTC. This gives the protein CASSQAGPRWRNIQYF.

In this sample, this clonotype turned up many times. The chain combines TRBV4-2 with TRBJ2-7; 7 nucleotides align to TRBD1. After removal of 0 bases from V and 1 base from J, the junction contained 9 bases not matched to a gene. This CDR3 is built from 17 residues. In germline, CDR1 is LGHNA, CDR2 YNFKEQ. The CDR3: CASSQDGGQALSYEQYF. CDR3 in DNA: TGTGCCAGCAGCCAAGATGGCGGACAGGCCCTTTCCTACGAGCAGTACTTC.

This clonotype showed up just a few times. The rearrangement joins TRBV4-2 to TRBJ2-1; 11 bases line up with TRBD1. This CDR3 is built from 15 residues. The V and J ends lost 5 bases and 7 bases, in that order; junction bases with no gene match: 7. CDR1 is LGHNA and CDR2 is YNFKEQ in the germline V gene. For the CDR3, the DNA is TGTGCCAGCAGCTCACCGGGACAGGGGGTTAATGAGCAGTTCTTC. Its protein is CASSSPGQGVNEQFF.

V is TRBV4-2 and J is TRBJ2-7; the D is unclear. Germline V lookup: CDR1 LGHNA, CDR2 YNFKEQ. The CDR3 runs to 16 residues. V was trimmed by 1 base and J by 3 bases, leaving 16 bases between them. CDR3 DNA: TGTGCCAGCAGCCAAGTTTTTGATCACAGCATCTACGAGCAGTACTTC. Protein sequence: CASSQVFDHSIYEQYF.

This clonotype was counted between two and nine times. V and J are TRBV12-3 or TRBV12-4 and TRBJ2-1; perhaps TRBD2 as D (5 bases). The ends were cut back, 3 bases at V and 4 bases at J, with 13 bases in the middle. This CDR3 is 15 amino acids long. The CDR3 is CASSFRRGGYNEQFF. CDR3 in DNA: TGTGCCAGCAGTTTTCGGCGTGGCGGGTACAATGAGCAGTTCTTC.

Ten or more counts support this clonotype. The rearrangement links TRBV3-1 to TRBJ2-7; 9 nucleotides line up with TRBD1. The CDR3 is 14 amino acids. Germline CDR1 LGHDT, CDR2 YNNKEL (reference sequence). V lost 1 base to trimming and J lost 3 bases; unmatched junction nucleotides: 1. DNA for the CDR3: TGTGCCAGCAGCCAAGGACAGGGGGGCTACGAGCAGTACTTC. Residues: CASSQGQGGYEQYF.

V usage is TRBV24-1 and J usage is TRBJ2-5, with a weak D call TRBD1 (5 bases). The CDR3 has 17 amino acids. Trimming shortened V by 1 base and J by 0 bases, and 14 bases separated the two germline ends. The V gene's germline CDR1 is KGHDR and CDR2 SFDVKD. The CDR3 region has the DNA TGTGCCACCAGTGATTTCTTAGATCGGACATACCAAGAGACCCAGTACTTC. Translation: CATSDFLDRTYQETQYF.